The next 2 T cell receptor beta chains were all read from a single sample in a study of healthy donors' naive CD4 and CD8 T cells. Each TCR library used approximately 500 ng of total RNA and a linear amplification protocol. TCRdb ran MiXCR on the reads and lists one entry per CDR3 protein. The sample yields around 180,000 distinct CDR3 sequences, about four fifths seen once. Source material: naive CD4+ and CD8+ T cells sorted from blood, pooled from several donors. The origin of the receptors is a pool of human donors in good health; the sample pools cells from several healthy donors.

V usage is TRBV6-5 and J usage is TRBJ2-4; 8 positions match TRBD2. The CDR3 has 14 residues. The V gene end was trimmed by 7 bases and the J gene end by 5 bases; junction bases not matched to a gene: 7. Germline assignment: CDR1 MNHEY and CDR2 SVGAGI. CDR3 sequence: CASTPGGEENIQYF. The CDR3 bases are TGTGCCAGCACCCCGGGAGGGGAAGAAAACATTCAGTACTTC.

This clonotype has only a few counts. CDR3 residues: CAISEPPAGSDGEANVLTF. The CDR3 bases are TGTGCCATCAGTGAGCCCCCGGCGGGTTCCGATGGCGAGGCCAACGTCCTGACTTTC. The chain couples TRBV10-3 to TRBJ2-6, with D possibly being TRBD2 (5 bases). Trimming cost V 2 bases and J 6 bases, with 23 bases left between them. Germline CDR1 and CDR2: ENHRY and SYGVKD. The CDR3 covers 19 residues.